The 11 T cell receptor beta chains presented below share a single source sample, sequenced in a study of CD8+ T cells in alopecia areata. cDNA reverse transcribed from extracted RNA served as the sequencing template. Measured with immunoSEQ multiplex PCR; TCRdb has only the in-frame clones, and not every one. In the table there are roughly 200,000 clones, roughly two fifths of which are singletons. Described treatment: oral pan-JAK inhibitor, 5-10 mg twice daily. The starting material was CD4+ T cells sorted from blood, obtained at approximately week 30, from a patient treated with tofacitinib. All receptors come from a human donor with alopecia areata.

This sequence joins TRBV29-1 and TRBJ2-4; 7 nucleotides align to TRBD1. Germline assignment: CDR1 SQVTM and CDR2 ANQGSEA. CDR3 length equals 15 residues. The junction had 13 bases not matched to a gene; V was cut back by 6 bases and J by 5 bases. The CDR3, as DNA: TGCAGCGTCCTTAGGACAGGAAAAGTTGAAAACATTCAGTACTTC. This gives the protein CSVLRTGKVENIQYF.

This sequence joins TRBV29-1 and TRBJ2-5; D remains unclear. CDR1 and CDR2 from the germline V gene are SQVTM and ANQGSEA. The CDR3 consists of 14 residues. Deletions cut 4 bases from V and 0 bases from J, with 12 bases between. CDR3 protein: CSVGRLLYQETQYF. In DNA form, the CDR3 reads TGCAGCGTTGGGCGGCTCCTGTACCAAGAGACCCAGTACTTC.

This chain connects TRBV27 to TRBJ1-4; 9 nucleotides line up with TRBD1. The CDR3 has 14 residues. Germline CDR1 is MNHEY and CDR2 is SMNVEV (reference sequence). V shed 5 bases, J shed 7 bases, and the junction held 5 bases outside the gene matches. The CDR3 reads CASSTTTGGEKLFF. In DNA form, the CDR3 reads TGTGCCAGCAGTACCACGACAGGGGGTGAAAAACTGTTTTTT.

This rearrangement joins TRBV7-8 to TRBJ2-7; possible D gene TRBD1, 6 bases. Trimming pared 5 bases from V and 3 bases from J, leaving 17 bases between. The germline V gene encodes CDR1 SGHVS and CDR2 FQNEAQ. There are 15 residues in the CDR3. As DNA, the CDR3 is TGTGCCAGCAGCGCAGGTGGGTGGACAGTCTACGAGCAGTACTTC. Its protein product is CASSAGGWTVYEQYF.

This sequence joins TRBV6-5 and TRBJ2-1; the D is unclear. In germline, CDR1 is MNHEY, CDR2 SVGAGI. The germline V and J ends were trimmed by 8 bases and 0 bases, with 14 bases remaining between them. CDR3 size: 15 residues. Written as DNA, the CDR3 is TGTGCCAGCGCCTCAATGCCTGGCTCCTACAATGAGCAGTTCTTC. Its protein product is CASASMPGSYNEQFF.

In this sample, this clone turned up a few times. The chain links TRBV27 to TRBJ1-6; D call uncertain. Trimming cost V 3 bases and J 7 bases, with 4 bases left between them. The CDR3 has 12 residues. Per germline, CDR1 MNHEY and CDR2 SMNVEV (reference sequence). CDR3 nucleotides: TGTGCCAGCAGTTTCAGGAATTCACCCCTCCACTTT. Encoded protein: CASSFRNSPLHF.

The V gene is TRBV7-2, the J gene TRBJ2-1, with 11 bases that match TRBD2. Germline CDR1 and CDR2: SGHTA and FQGNSA. The V segment lost 1 base and the J segment 8 bases; nucleotides outside the gene matches: 4. This CDR3 region has 15 residues. DNA for the CDR3: TGTGCCAGCAGCTTAGATACTAGCGGGAGAGATGAGCAGTTCTTC. Translating gives CASSLDTSGRDEQFF.

The rearrangement links TRBV30 to TRBJ2-5; D not certain. Trimming removed 3 bases from V and 0 bases from J, with 5 bases in between. Germline V gene lookup returns CDR1 GTSNPN and CDR2 SVGIG (reference sequence). CDR3 length: 12 residues. The CDR3 nucleotides are TGTGCCTGGAGGACAAACCAAGAGACCCAGTACTTC. Translation gives CAWRTNQETQYF.

The chain joins TRBV5-6 to TRBJ1-1; D is perhaps TRBD1 (6 bases). There are 17 residues in the CDR3. Germline values: CDR1 SGHDT, CDR2 YYEEEE. Trimming shortened V by 1 base and J by 3 bases, and 19 bases separated the two germline ends. Here the CDR3 DNA reads TGTGCCAGCAGCTTGCGGCATTTTGGGGACACCGACACTGAAGCTTTCTTT. Residues: CASSLRHFGDTDTEAFF.

The chain combines TRBV6-1 with TRBJ1-2; 7 positions match TRBD1. J was trimmed by 4 bases and V by 4 bases; bases with no gene match: 9. The CDR3 runs to 15 residues. From germline, CDR1 is MNHNS and CDR2 SASEGT. CDR3 DNA: TGTGCCAGCAGTGGGACACAGGGGTCGAGCTATGGCTACACCTTC. This codes for CASSGTQGSSYGYTF.

This clone was detected only a few times. The rearrangement links TRBV2 to TRBJ1-4; D possibly corresponds to TRBD1 (6 bases). The CDR3 runs 14 residues. The V end was cut by 2 bases, the J end by 8 bases, with 12 bases between. From germline, CDR1 is SNHLY and CDR2 FYNNEI. The CDR3 DNA reads TGTGCCAGCAGTGAAAACAGGGAGGGGGAAAAACTGTTTTTT. It specifies CASSENREGEKLFF.